This T cell receptor beta chain was recovered during a study of CD8 T cells in ankylosing spondylitis. The CDR3 is made up of 13 amino acids. Germline V CDR1 and CDR2: SGHAT, FQNNGV. V lost 5 bases and J lost 6, with 11 bases in between. TCRdb redid the calling of the 5' RACE reads with MiXCR, one entry per CDR3 protein. The sample has 150,000 to 200,000 distinct CDR3 sequences, 13% seen once. Findings and limits, study-wide: As reported, disease-linked clones showed significant enrichment in matched ankylosing spondylitis synovial fluid.

The sample holds many counts of this clonotype. Its antigen is not known. The receptor comes from a female donor with ankylosing spondylitis or in good health (not recorded which). The chain combines TRBV11-2 with TRBJ1-5; no clear D gene. The sequenced sample was blood, either unsorted or a sorted T cell fraction (not recorded which). CDR3 coding DNA: TGTGCCAGCAGCCGGGGTTGGAGTCAGCCCCAGCATTTT. Amino acid sequence: CASSRGWSQPQHF. Full variable domain (rest looked up from reference TRBV11-2 and TRBJ1-5): EAGVAQSPRYKIIEKRQSVAFWCNPISGHATLYWYQQILGQGPKLLIQFQNNGVVDDSQLPKDRFSAERLKGVDSTLKIQPAKLEDSAVYLCASSRGWSQPQHFGDGTRLSIL.